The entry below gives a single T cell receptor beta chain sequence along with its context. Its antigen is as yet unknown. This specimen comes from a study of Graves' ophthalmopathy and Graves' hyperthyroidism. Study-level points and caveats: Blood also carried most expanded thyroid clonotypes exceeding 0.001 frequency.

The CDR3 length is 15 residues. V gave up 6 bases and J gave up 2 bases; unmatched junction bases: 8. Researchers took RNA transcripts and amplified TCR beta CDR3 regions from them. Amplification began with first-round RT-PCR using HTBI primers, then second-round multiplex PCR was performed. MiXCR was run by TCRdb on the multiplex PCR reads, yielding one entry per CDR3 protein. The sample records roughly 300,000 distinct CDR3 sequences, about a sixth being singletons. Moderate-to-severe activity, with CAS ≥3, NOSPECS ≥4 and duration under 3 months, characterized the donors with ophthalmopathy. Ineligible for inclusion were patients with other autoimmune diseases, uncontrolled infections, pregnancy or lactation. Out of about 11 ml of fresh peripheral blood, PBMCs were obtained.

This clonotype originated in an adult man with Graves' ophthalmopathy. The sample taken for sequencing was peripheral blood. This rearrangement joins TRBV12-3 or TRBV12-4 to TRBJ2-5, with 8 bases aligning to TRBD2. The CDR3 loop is CASSHRLAGQETQYF. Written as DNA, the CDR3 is TGTGCCAGCAGCCACAGATTAGCGGGGCAAGAGACCCAGTACTTC.